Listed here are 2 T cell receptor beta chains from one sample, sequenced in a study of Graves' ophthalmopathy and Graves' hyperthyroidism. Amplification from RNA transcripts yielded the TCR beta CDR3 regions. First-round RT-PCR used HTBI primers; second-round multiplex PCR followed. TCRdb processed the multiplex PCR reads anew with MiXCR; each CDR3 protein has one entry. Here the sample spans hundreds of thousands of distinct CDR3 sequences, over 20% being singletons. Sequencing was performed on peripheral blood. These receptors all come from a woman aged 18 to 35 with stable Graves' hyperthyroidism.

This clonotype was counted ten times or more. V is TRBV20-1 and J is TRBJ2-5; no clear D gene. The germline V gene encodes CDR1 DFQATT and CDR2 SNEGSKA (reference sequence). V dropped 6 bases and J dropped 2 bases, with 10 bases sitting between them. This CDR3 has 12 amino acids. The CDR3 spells CSADGPQETQYF. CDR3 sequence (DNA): TGCAGTGCCGATGGACCGCAAGAGACCCAGTACTTC.

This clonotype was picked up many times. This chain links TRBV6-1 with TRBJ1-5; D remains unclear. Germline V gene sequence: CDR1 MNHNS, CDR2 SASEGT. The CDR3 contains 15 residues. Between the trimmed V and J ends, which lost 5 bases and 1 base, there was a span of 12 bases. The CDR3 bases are TGTGCCAGCAGTCCGAGCAGTTCAAGCAATCAGCCCCAGCATTTT. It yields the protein CASSPSSSSNQPQHF.